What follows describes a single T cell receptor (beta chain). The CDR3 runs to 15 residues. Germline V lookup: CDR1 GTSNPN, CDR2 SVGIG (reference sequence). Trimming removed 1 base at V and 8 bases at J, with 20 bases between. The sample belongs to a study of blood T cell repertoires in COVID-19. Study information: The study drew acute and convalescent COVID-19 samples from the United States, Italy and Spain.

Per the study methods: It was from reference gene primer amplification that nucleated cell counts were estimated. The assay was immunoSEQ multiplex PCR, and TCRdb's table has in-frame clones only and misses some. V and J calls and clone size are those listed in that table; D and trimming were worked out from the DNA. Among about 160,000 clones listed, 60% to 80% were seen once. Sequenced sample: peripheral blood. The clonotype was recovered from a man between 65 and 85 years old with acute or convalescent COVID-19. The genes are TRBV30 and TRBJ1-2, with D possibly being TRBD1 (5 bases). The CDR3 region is CAWSGDRGTIKGYTF. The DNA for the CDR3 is TGTGCCTGGAGTGGGGATCGGGGGACCATTAAGGGCTACACCTTC.